The following is a TCR beta chain sequence with its context. The same CDR3 can be traced to other DNA sequences in this sample. The trim removed 6 bases at V and 3 bases at J, leaving 4 bases unmatched. The CDR3 consists of 13 residues. The germline V gene encodes CDR1 LNHDA and CDR2 SQIVND (reference sequence). This sample is drawn from a study of cytotoxic CD8 clonotypes in ibrutinib-treated CLL. The overall study: Included were about a dozen relapsed/refractory and about 14 treatment-naive patients, of whom about 18 were IGHV unmutated. Partial responders roughly 25, complete 2; roughly 12 progressed and some 14 stayed in remission by median around 68 months.

Sequencing used immunoSEQ multiplex PCR; TCRdb keeps in-frame clones, though not all of them. The sample consists of around 330,000 clones, roughly two thirds of them appearing once. The TCR sequence derives from a human donor with chronic lymphocytic leukemia. The chain is built from TRBV19 and TRBJ2-7, with TRBD1 matching 8 bases. Sequencing was performed on PBMCs, taken after 36 months of ibrutinib treatment. CDR3 coding DNA: TGTGCCAGTAGCCGAGACAGGGGCTACGAGCAGTACTTC. Its protein is CASSRDRGYEQYF.